This TCR beta chain emerged from a study of cytomegalovirus exposure and HLA in healthy donors (TCRdb year 2017). Background for the entire study: An earlier analysis of fewer than 750 of the donors reported around 280 Gb of sequence data and 117 million unique TCR beta sequences obtained from around 170 million T cells. Donor age, sex, ethnicity and CMV serostatus were compiled alongside the repertoire data. A later analysis re-analyzed previously published TCR beta repertoires from approximately 700 donors and added high-resolution HLA genotyping to study TCR occurrence patterns. Approximately 300 gigabases of sequencing data and roughly 80 million unique TCR sequences made up an early release that covered around 640 HLA-typed donors. Of the approximately 370 genotyped donors, 65% to 90% were placed in the genetic ancestry cluster associated with self-reported Caucasian donors. A few DR-DQ haplotypes were handled as single units for association and clustering because linkage in the cohort was strong. In an earlier analysis of more than 550 of the donors, high-throughput TCR beta sequencing was used to judge whether each TCR beta V gene segment behaved as functional or pseudogenic. Typing coverage varied by locus: roughly 629-630 donors for A, B, C, DRB1 and DQB1; more than 500 for DQA1; around 570 for DPA1; roughly 450 for DPB1. Among about 370 genotyped donors of the cohort, an average of roughly 230,000 unique TCR beta nucleotide sequences was sequenced per donor, of which 15% to 20% were non-productive. The study used immunosequencing to profile the T cell repertoires of around 600 subjects and linked those repertoires to cytomegalovirus serostatus. Class I and class II HLA loci were covered by the typing at four-digit resolution. Every discovery cohort repertoire had been produced on one sequencing platform. Rather than using new phenotypic data, the later analysis identified candidate immune exposures from TCR beta sequences and from how often those sequences occurred across donors. The study was designed to test whether signatures of past pathogen exposure could be identified by cataloging public T cell receptors. Besides the first cohort of 550 to 750 subjects, a separate validation cohort made up of roughly 130 different subjects was used. A later genetic analysis took genome-wide SNP genotypes for about three fifths of the 666 donors and used that subset as a discovery cohort. To predict cytomegalovirus infection status, the study combined high-throughput TCR immunosequencing, statistical association of individual TCRs with disease status, and machine learning. Broader findings and caveats from the paper: The sequencing pipeline was judged likely to have produced a cluster of highly shared sequence variants as a technical artifact. Because counts were too low, around 18 rarely observed V segments, including chromosome 9 orphons, were left out of the earlier analysis of roughly 600 of the donors. For the cohort, immune exposure information was limited to CMV serostatus. In this cohort, only TCR beta chains were sequenced, and detectable features were limited by the absence of alpha or paired-chain data. Correlated functional status among segregating V segments might be attributable to linkage disequilibrium, but an unknown experimental factor could not be ruled out. According to a later analysis, most CMV-associated TCR beta chains appeared to be HLA-restricted, and the HLA associations seemed to be driven largely by CMV exposure. Several of the top co-occurrence clusters appeared to be linked to parvovirus B19, influenza, CMV and Epstein-Barr virus, according to a later analysis. V-gene and J-gene trimming of TCR beta chains was associated with a missense DCLRE1C variant in a later genetic analysis, and the association was replicated in an independent cohort. The classifier was reported to diagnose cytomegalovirus status with high specificity and sensitivity in both the original and validation cohorts. Because HLA typing was unavailable for some donors at each locus, only the typed subset was used in association tests. Presence/absence analyses assumed roughly uniform sequencing depth across donors, an assumption that may not hold. A later analysis associated roughly 17,000 TCR beta sequences with specific HLA alleles at a false discovery rate of 0.05. The authors suggested that the approach could potentially be generalized to other disease states and immunological phenotypes. In a later analysis, HLA-associated TCR beta chains were found to be more clonally expanded and to have lower generation probabilities than equally common non-associated chains. A total of 164 TCR beta chains were listed by the study as associated with cytomegalovirus. Strong co-occurrence of HLA alleles, especially DR and DQ, made assigning TCR associations to individual alleles difficult. A later analysis found that TCR association rates varied across HLA loci, with DRB1 alleles showing the most associated TCRs and HLA-C alleles the fewest. In an earlier analysis of about 600 of the donors, most TCR beta V segments appeared in productive rearrangements about 87% or about 30% of the time, broadly matching IMGT annotations. In vitro tests confirmed that a few of the cytomegalovirus-associated TCR beta chains recognize cytomegalovirus antigens. Compared with the 666-donor mean, donors in an Asian-associated ancestry cluster had fewer N-insertions in productive TCRs, according to a later genetic analysis. Because the 87-base-pair reads could not distinguish some IMGT-functional V segments, including TRBV6-2 and TRBV6-3, those segments were excluded. Across donors, most TCR sequences were observed very rarely, whereas some public TCRs were present in many individuals. A further reported finding was that TCR beta sequences accurately predicted the HLA-A and HLA-B alleles for most subjects in the first cohort.

The cohort was made up of several hundred healthy bone marrow donors. All cohort members were sampled while nominally healthy, although unrecorded immune exposures were likely present. The donor was CMV seronegative and was included in the group of about 350 seronegative cohort members. A peripheral blood sample was collected from each donor, and TCR beta sequencing was performed on peripheral blood mononuclear cells. Genomic DNA was extracted from the blood cell samples with the Qiagen DNeasy Blood Extraction Kit. CDR1 and CDR2, per the germline V gene, are SGHRS and YFSETQ. Germline trimming: 0 bases from V, 4 bases from J; junction bases outside gene matches: 3. Counted from cysteine to phenylalanine, this CDR3 has 15 amino acids. Only CDR3 DNA is held: 45 bases, read in frame from base 1. Concerning this clone: No antigen is known for it. It has no much larger one-base neighbor in the sample; base qualities were not kept.

Receptor libraries were prepared by the immunoSEQ multiplex PCR assay. The multiplex PCR relied on a mix of 60 forward primers for TCR Vbeta segments and 13 reverse primers for TCR Jbeta segments. The CDR3 region of rearranged TCR beta genes was amplified from genomic DNA by a multiplex PCR assay. The amplified TCR beta libraries were sequenced on the Illumina HiSeq System as 87-base-pair reads. Per the source publication's procedure: In a later analysis, some 80 million unique TCR beta chains were counted across the roughly 670 repertoires, and roughly 10 million of these chains were shared by at least two donors. Raw reads were error-corrected and collapsed into unique sequences with a nearest-neighbor algorithm that merged closely related sequences to remove PCR and sequencing errors. V, D and J gene segments were assigned by aligning CDR3 sequences to IMGT reference sequences. For a sequence to be retained, at least a six-nucleotide match to both a V gene segment and a J gene segment was required. A rearrangement counted as productive if the CDR3 had no stop codons and remained in frame with V and J, and every other rearrangement counted as non-productive. CDR3 was defined according to IMGT convention as the region running from the second conserved V-encoded cysteine to the conserved J-encoded phenylalanine. In an earlier analysis of roughly 610 of the donors, sequences lacking an unambiguous match to a single V gene segment were excluded. In an earlier analysis of roughly 600 of the donors, a V segment was called functional when productive rearrangements were above 56.7%, and segregating when the standard deviation between donors exceeded 5%. A statistical classification framework was built to diagnose cytomegalovirus status from the catalog of TCR beta chain sequences. V and J gene assignment, in a later analysis, came from comparing TCR nucleotide sequences with IMGT/GENE-DB human TR gene sequences. The TCRdist pipeline was used in a later analysis to assign CDR3 sequences and most-parsimonious VDJ recombination scenarios. In a later analysis, each TCR beta chain was defined by its CDR3 amino acid sequence together with its V-gene family, and reads without a unique V-gene family were excluded. A later analysis removed 600 or so highly shared, low-generation-probability nucleotide sequences to deal with suspected cross-contamination and a sequencing artifact. In a later analysis, a clonal expansion index for each public chain was calculated from normalized within-repertoire ranks of inferred template counts. A later analysis computed generation probabilities with a VDJ recombination model fitted to out-of-frame rearrangements, and checked the results against IGoR. A later analysis scored TCR-TCR, TCR-HLA and TCR-CMV co-occurrence with hypergeometric tests, applying a repertoire-size bias correction to TCR pairs. To estimate false discovery rates, a later analysis permuted the HLA or CMV assignments 20 times. In a later analysis, co-occurring TCRs were grouped with DBSCAN, and TCRdist sequence similarity was added when clustering was performed within HLA-allele-positive subsets. Repertoires with fewer than 30,000 or more than 120,000 public chains were left out of co-occurrence clustering, as were five repertoires with anomalous nucleotide sharing. TCRdb mirrors the immuneACCESS table, restricted to in-frame sequences. Some clones are absent from its copies; in checked studies, under half trace to an unresolved V gene, and the reason for the others is unknown. V, J and clone size are those of that table, while D and trimming were read from the DNA. The sample contains 150,000 or so clones, approximately 70% of them found a single time. 1.5% to 2% of the sample is taken by the ten largest.

Rearrangement joined TRBV5-1 to TRBJ2-1; 8 bases in the middle match TRBD2. The clonotype was recovered from a woman between 18 and 30 years old in good health and CMV-seronegative. The sample comprised PBMCs. The DNA sequence reads TGCGCCAGCAGCTTGGCGCGGGGGGTGTACAATGAGCAGTTCTTC. Its amino acids are CASSLARGVYNEQFF.